This paragraph covers one T cell receptor beta chain sequence. Its antigen is unidentified. This sample is drawn from a study of T cell clonotyping in hematopoietic cell transplantation. Study-wide results and limits: Recipient TCR diversity dropped after transplant; expanded clonotypes rose from day 30 to 180. Few recipient clonotypes overlapped donors; over 97% were de novo at given depth.

CDR1 and CDR2 (germline): SGHRS, YFSETQ. Trimming cost V 4 bases and J 0 bases; bases outside gene matches: 9. The CDR3 totals 17 residues. The table came from immunoSEQ multiplex PCR; TCRdb's copy has only in-frame clones and leaves some out. The sample contains fewer than 20,000 clones, approximately 87% of which appear only once. Blood collection times were about day -28 and days 30, 100, 180 posttransplant. The origin of this receptor is a male patient aged 55-69 years who had an allogeneic stem cell transplant from a related donor, so the T cells may come from the graft donor. Some clones in this sample may be carry-over from other donors' samples. Material: PBMCs, obtained 100 days after allogeneic stem cell transplant. The chain recombines TRBV5-1 with TRBJ1-4; 7 bases agree with TRBD1. The CDR3 bases are TGCGCCAGCAGCAGAACGCAGGGGGATACAACTAATGAAAAACTGTTTTTT. Amino acids: CASSRTQGDTTNEKLFF. Full variable domain (remainder filled in from reference TRBV5-1 and TRBJ1-4): KAGVTQTPRYLIKTRGQQVTLSCSPISGHRSVSWYQQTPGQGLQFLFEYFSETQRNKGNFPGRFSGRQFSNSRSEMNVSTLELGDSALYLCASSRTQGDTTNEKLFFGSGTQLSVL.